This T cell receptor (beta chain) was identified in a study of blood T cell repertoires in COVID-19. Germline V CDR1 and CDR2: SGHTA, FQGNSA. Trimming removed 5 bases from V and 9 bases from J, with 14 bases in between. The CDR3 length is 13 residues. Original processing notes: For nucleated cells, counts were estimated from reference gene primer amplification. This table comes from immunoSEQ multiplex PCR, and its TCRdb copy is limited to in-frame clones, with some not included. V and J calls and clone size follow that table, whereas D and trimming were derived from the DNA. The table shows about 250,000 clones, with over 85% occurring only once. Living in under 30 US areas, the participants were between roughly 18 and 95 years of age.

The source of this sequence is a woman younger than 45 with acute COVID-19. Sequencing input: PBMCs or T cells enriched from blood (not recorded which). V is TRBV7-2 and J is TRBJ2-1; D is possibly TRBD1 (5 bases). CDR3 loop: CASSPQPRGEQFF. In DNA form, the CDR3 reads TGTGCCAGCAGCCCCCAACCTAGGGGTGAGCAGTTCTTC.